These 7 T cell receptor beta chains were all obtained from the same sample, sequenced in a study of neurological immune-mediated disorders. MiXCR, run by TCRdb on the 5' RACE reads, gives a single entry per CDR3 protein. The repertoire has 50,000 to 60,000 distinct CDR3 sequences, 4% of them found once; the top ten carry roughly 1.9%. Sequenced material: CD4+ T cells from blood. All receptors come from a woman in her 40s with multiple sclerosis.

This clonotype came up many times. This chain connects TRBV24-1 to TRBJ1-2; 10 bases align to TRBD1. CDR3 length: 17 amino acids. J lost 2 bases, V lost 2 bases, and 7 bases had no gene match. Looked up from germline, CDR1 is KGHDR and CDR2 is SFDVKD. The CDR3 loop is CATSDSLGQGENYGYTF. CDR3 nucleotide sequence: TGTGCCACCAGTGATTCTCTAGGACAGGGGGAAAACTATGGCTACACCTTC.

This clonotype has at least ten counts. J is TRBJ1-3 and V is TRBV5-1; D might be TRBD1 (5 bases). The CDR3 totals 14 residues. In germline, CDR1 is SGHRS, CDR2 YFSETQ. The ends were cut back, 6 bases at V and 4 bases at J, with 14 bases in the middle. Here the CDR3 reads CASKTGTRGNTIYF. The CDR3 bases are TGCGCCAGCAAAACCGGGACGAGAGGAAACACCATATATTTT. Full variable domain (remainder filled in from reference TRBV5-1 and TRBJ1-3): KAGVTQTPRYLIKTRGQQVTLSCSPISGHRSVSWYQQTPGQGLQFLFEYFSETQRNKGNFPGRFSGRQFSNSRSEMNVSTLELGDSALYLCASKTGTRGNTIYFGEGSWLTVV.

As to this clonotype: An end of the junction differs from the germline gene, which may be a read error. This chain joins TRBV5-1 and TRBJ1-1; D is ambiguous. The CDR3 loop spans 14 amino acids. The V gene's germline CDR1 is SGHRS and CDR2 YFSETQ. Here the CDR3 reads CASSLRGANTQAFF. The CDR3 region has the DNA TGCGCCAGCAGCTTGCGGGGTGCGAACACTCAAGCTTTCTTT.

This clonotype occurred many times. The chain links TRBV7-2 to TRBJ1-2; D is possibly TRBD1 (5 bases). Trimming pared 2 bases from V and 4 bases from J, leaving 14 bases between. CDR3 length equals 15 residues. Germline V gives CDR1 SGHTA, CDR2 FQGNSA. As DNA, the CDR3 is TGTGCCAGCAGCTTACCAACGGACACCTTCTATGGCTACACCTTC. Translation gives CASSLPTDTFYGYTF.

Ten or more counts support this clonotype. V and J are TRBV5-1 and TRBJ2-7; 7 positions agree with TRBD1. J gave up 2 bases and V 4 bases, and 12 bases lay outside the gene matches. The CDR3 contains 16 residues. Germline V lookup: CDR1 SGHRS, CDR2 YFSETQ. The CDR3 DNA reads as TGCGCCAGCAGCCTGGGGTCCGGACAGGCCACCTACGAGCAGTACTTC. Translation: CASSLGSGQATYEQYF.

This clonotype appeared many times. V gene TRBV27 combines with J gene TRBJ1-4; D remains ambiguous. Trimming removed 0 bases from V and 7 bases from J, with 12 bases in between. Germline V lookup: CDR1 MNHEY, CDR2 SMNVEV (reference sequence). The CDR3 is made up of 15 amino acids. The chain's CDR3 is CASSLSKVQSEKLFF. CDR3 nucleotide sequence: TGTGCCAGCAGTTTATCGAAGGTGCAGAGTGAAAAACTGTTTTTT.

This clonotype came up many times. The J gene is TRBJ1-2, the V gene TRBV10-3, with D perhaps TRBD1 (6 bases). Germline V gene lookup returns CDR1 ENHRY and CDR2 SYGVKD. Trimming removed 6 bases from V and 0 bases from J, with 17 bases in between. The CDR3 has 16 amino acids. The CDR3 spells CAIRDGTTLSNYGYTF. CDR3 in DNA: TGTGCCATCAGGGACGGGACAACGCTATCTAACTATGGCTACACCTTC.